The TCR beta chain under discussion was sequenced for a study of cytomegalovirus exposure and HLA in healthy donors. Findings and limits, study-wide: Analyses of presence and absence presupposed an approximately uniform sequencing depth across donors. Earlier analysis yielded a pattern in which most TCR beta V segments were productive about 90% or about 30% of the time.

It was with 60 Vbeta and 13 Jbeta primers that the PCR ran. Libraries were prepared by immunoSEQ multiplex PCR; TCRdb keeps only in-frame clonotypes and omits some of them. The profile shows some 120,000 clones, 75% to 90% of them singletons. When sampled, the donors appeared nominally healthy, though they likely had unrecorded immune exposures. V lost 6 bases and J 3 bases, leaving 11 bases between the germline ends. The CDR3 is 13 amino acids. The germline V gene has CDR1 MNHEY and CDR2 SVGAGI. Of note for this clone: The antigen is not known.

The clonotype originates from a man aged 30 to 45 in good health and CMV-seronegative. Specimen: PBMCs. The chain couples TRBV6-5 to TRBJ2-5, with a possible D match to TRBD1 (6 bases). CDR3 coding DNA: TGTGCCAGCAGACGCGGACAGAAAGAGACCCAGTACTTC. Residues: CASRRGQKETQYF.